This is a list of T cell receptor beta chains from one sample in a study of CD8 T cells in ankylosing spondylitis. TCRdb processed the 5' RACE reads anew with MiXCR; each CDR3 protein has one entry. This sample has almost 400,000 distinct CDR3 sequences, with approximately 20% found just once. The sample taken for sequencing was blood, either unsorted or a sorted T cell fraction (not recorded which). Receptors originate from a male donor with ankylosing spondylitis. The CDR3 runs from the conserved cysteine through the conserved F or W. Fields, in order: V gene, J gene, D gene, clone size, CDR3 protein, CDR3 DNA. D genes are given only for firm matches. Clone size is given for some rows only: seen once, a few or many times, or a class if the clone is expanded.

v_gene: TRBV12-3/TRBV12-4
j_gene: TRBJ1-6
d_gene: .
abundance: .
CDR3aa: CASSFDPRDSPLHF
CDR3nt: TGTGCCAGCAGTTTTGACCCTAGAGATTCACCCCTCCACTTT

v_gene: TRBV9
j_gene: TRBJ1-3
d_gene: .
abundance: few
CDR3aa: CASSVYTDGNTIYF
CDR3nt: TGTGCCAGCAGCGTGTACACAGATGGAAACACCATATATTTT

v_gene: TRBV30
j_gene: TRBJ2-7
d_gene: .
abundance: few
CDR3aa: CAWSTGIGSYEQYF
CDR3nt: TGTGCCTGGAGCACAGGAATCGGCTCCTACGAGCAGTACTTC

v_gene: TRBV7-2
j_gene: TRBJ1-5
d_gene: .
abundance: .
CDR3aa: CASSSLGRWQPQHF
CDR3nt: TGTGCCAGCAGCTCCCTCGGCCGGTGGCAGCCCCAGCATTTT

v_gene: TRBV29-1
j_gene: TRBJ1-1
d_gene: .
abundance: .
CDR3aa: CSVYDKENTEAFF
CDR3nt: TGCAGCGTTTACGATAAGGAGAACACTGAAGCTTTCTTT

v_gene: TRBV7-3
j_gene: TRBJ1-1
d_gene: .
abundance: few
CDR3aa: CASSSGWRGGYTEAFF
CDR3nt: TGTGCCAGCAGTTCCGGGTGGAGGGGAGGTTACACTGAAGCTTTCTTT

v_gene: TRBV12-3/TRBV12-4
j_gene: TRBJ2-5
d_gene: TRBD2
abundance: .
CDR3aa: CASSPGTSGRAVQETQYF
CDR3nt: TGTGCCAGCAGTCCCGGGACTAGCGGGAGGGCTGTCCAAGAGACCCAGTACTTC

v_gene: TRBV7-2
j_gene: TRBJ2-7
d_gene: .
abundance: .
CDR3aa: CASSLVGRDGEQYF
CDR3nt: TGTGCCAGCAGCTTAGTAGGGCGGGACGGCGAGCAGTACTTC

v_gene: TRBV7-9
j_gene: TRBJ1-4
d_gene: .
abundance: .
CDR3aa: CASSLGLGITTNEKLFF
CDR3nt: TGTGCCAGCAGCTTAGGTCTAGGAATCACAACTAATGAAAAACTGTTTTTT

v_gene: TRBV10-2
j_gene: TRBJ2-7
d_gene: TRBD1
abundance: few
CDR3aa: CASSDQGTGWSYEQYF
CDR3nt: TGCGCCAGCAGTGACCAAGGGACAGGGTGGTCCTACGAGCAGTACTTC

v_gene: TRBV4-3
j_gene: TRBJ2-7
d_gene: TRBD2
abundance: few
CDR3aa: CASSYRRTSGRWVSEQYF
CDR3nt: TGCGCCAGCAGCTACAGGCGGACTAGCGGGAGATGGGTCTCCGAGCAGTACTTC

v_gene: TRBV18
j_gene: TRBJ1-3
d_gene: .
abundance: .
CDR3aa: CASSPLDLTSGNTIYF
CDR3nt: TGTGCCAGCTCACCATTGGACCTTACCTCTGGAAACACCATATATTTT

v_gene: TRBV20-1
j_gene: TRBJ2-7
d_gene: TRBD2
abundance: once
CDR3aa: CSARRASGLYEQYF
CDR3nt: TGCAGTGCCCGGAGGGCTAGCGGACTCTACGAGCAGTACTTC

v_gene: TRBV28
j_gene: TRBJ1-5
d_gene: TRBD1
abundance: few
CDR3aa: CASSPIGDRPFARTRKGVF
CDR3nt: TGTGCCAGCAGCCCTATAGGGGACAGGCCCTTCGCGCGCACCCGGAAGGGGGTTTTT

v_gene: TRBV28
j_gene: TRBJ2-2
d_gene: .
abundance: .
CDR3aa: CASTPAPSETGELFF
CDR3nt: TGTGCCAGCACCCCAGCCCCTTCGGAGACCGGGGAGCTGTTTTTT

v_gene: TRBV5-1
j_gene: TRBJ1-3
d_gene: TRBD1
abundance: .
CDR3aa: CASSSSGTGDGNTIYF
CDR3nt: TGCGCCAGCAGCTCTTCCGGGACAGGGGATGGAAACACCATATATTTT

v_gene: TRBV5-1
j_gene: TRBJ1-6
d_gene: TRBD1
abundance: few
CDR3aa: CASSLEVGGHSPLHF
CDR3nt: TGCGCCAGCAGCTTGGAGGTAGGGGGCCACTCACCCCTCCACTTT

v_gene: TRBV11-3
j_gene: TRBJ2-1
d_gene: .
abundance: .
CDR3aa: CASSLAGESEQFF
CDR3nt: TGTGCCAGCAGCTTAGCAGGGGAGAGTGAGCAGTTCTTC

v_gene: TRBV30
j_gene: TRBJ2-7
d_gene: .
abundance: .
CDR3aa: CAFQGAYEQYF
CDR3nt: TGTGCCTTCCAGGGTGCCTACGAGCAGTACTTC

v_gene: TRBV20-1
j_gene: TRBJ2-3
d_gene: .
abundance: once
CDR3aa: CSARWEARDTQYF
CDR3nt: TGCAGTGCTAGGTGGGAGGCCCGAGATACGCAGTATTTT

v_gene: TRBV5-6
j_gene: TRBJ2-6
d_gene: .
abundance: few
CDR3aa: CASSYDSPGANVLTF
CDR3nt: TGTGCCAGCAGCTACGATAGCCCGGGGGCCAACGTCCTGACTTTC

v_gene: TRBV28
j_gene: TRBJ2-5
d_gene: .
abundance: few
CDR3aa: CASSAGGRSQETQYF
CDR3nt: TGTGCCAGCAGTGCCGGGGGCCGATCCCAAGAGACCCAGTACTTC

v_gene: TRBV6-1
j_gene: TRBJ2-7
d_gene: TRBD1
abundance: .
CDR3aa: CASSRRTGGEQYF
CDR3nt: TGTGCCAGCAGCCGAAGGACAGGGGGCGAGCAGTACTTC

v_gene: TRBV28
j_gene: TRBJ1-4
d_gene: .
abundance: .
CDR3aa: CASMPGGVEKLFF
CDR3nt: TGTGCCAGCATGCCGGGGGGAGTTGAAAAACTGTTTTTT

v_gene: TRBV6-1
j_gene: TRBJ2-3
d_gene: TRBD2
abundance: .
CDR3aa: CASRPTSGRPADTQYF
CDR3nt: TGTGCCAGCAGACCGACTAGCGGGAGGCCGGCAGATACGCAGTATTTT

v_gene: TRBV12-3/TRBV12-4
j_gene: TRBJ2-1
d_gene: TRBD2
abundance: .
CDR3aa: CASREGTSGRNEQFF
CDR3nt: TGTGCCAGCAGGGAAGGGACTAGCGGGAGGAATGAGCAGTTCTTC

v_gene: TRBV4-1
j_gene: TRBJ2-1
d_gene: .
abundance: many
CDR3aa: CASSQEFYGLTFGEQFF
CDR3nt: TGCGCCAGCAGCCAAGAGTTTTACGGACTGACATTCGGTGAGCAGTTCTTC

v_gene: TRBV20-1
j_gene: TRBJ1-1
d_gene: .
abundance: few
CDR3aa: CSARGGTWLMNTEAFF
CDR3nt: TGCAGTGCTAGAGGGGGCACTTGGCTCATGAACACTGAAGCTTTCTTT

v_gene: TRBV20-1
j_gene: TRBJ2-5
d_gene: .
abundance: many
CDR3aa: CSAIELSKPTQYF
CDR3nt: TGCAGTGCTATCGAACTTTCTAAACCGACCCAGTACTTC

v_gene: TRBV2
j_gene: TRBJ2-3
d_gene: .
abundance: .
CDR3aa: CASSEDPAADTQYF
CDR3nt: TGTGCCAGCAGTGAAGACCCCGCCGCAGATACGCAGTATTTT

v_gene: TRBV6-1
j_gene: TRBJ2-1
d_gene: TRBD2
abundance: few
CDR3aa: CASKTDRRLAGVGHNEQFF
CDR3nt: TGTGCCAGCAAAACGGACAGGCGGCTAGCGGGAGTGGGGCACAATGAGCAGTTCTTC

v_gene: TRBV5-1
j_gene: TRBJ2-2
d_gene: .
abundance: .
CDR3aa: CASSLAIVGDPPGELFF
CDR3nt: TGCGCCAGCAGCTTGGCCATTGTCGGGGATCCGCCCGGGGAGCTGTTTTTT

v_gene: TRBV20-1
j_gene: TRBJ2-7
d_gene: .
abundance: .
CDR3aa: CSESATTYEQYF
CDR3nt: TGCAGTGAGAGCGCCACGACCTACGAGCAGTACTTC

v_gene: TRBV10-3
j_gene: TRBJ1-5
d_gene: .
abundance: .
CDR3aa: CAISRMNSNQPQHF
CDR3nt: TGTGCCATCAGTCGGATGAATAGCAATCAGCCCCAGCATTTT

v_gene: TRBV29-1
j_gene: TRBJ1-4
d_gene: .
abundance: once
CDR3aa: CSAFVTEKLFF
CDR3nt: TGCAGCGCCTTCGTTACTGAAAAACTGTTTTTT

v_gene: TRBV7-9
j_gene: TRBJ2-7
d_gene: TRBD2
abundance: .
CDR3aa: CASSSQGRTSGSRQYF
CDR3nt: TGTGCCAGCAGCTCCCAAGGACGGACTAGCGGGAGTAGGCAGTACTTC

v_gene: TRBV5-1
j_gene: TRBJ2-5
d_gene: .
abundance: few
CDR3aa: CASSLWQGAQETQYF
CDR3nt: TGCGCCAGCAGCTTGTGGCAGGGTGCCCAAGAGACCCAGTACTTC

v_gene: TRBV7-3
j_gene: TRBJ1-6
d_gene: TRBD1
abundance: once
CDR3aa: CASSRGDRYAESPLHF
CDR3nt: TGTGCCAGCAGCCGAGGGGACAGATACGCAGAGTCACCCCTCCACTTT

v_gene: TRBV7-9
j_gene: TRBJ1-2
d_gene: .
abundance: few
CDR3aa: CASSLMATNYGYTF
CDR3nt: TGTGCCAGCAGCTTAATGGCCACCAACTATGGCTACACCTTC

v_gene: TRBV20-1
j_gene: TRBJ2-2
d_gene: .
abundance: few
CDR3aa: CSASSDTGELFF
CDR3nt: TGCAGTGCTAGTTCAGACACCGGGGAGCTGTTTTTT

v_gene: TRBV10-3
j_gene: TRBJ1-5
d_gene: TRBD1
abundance: .
CDR3aa: CAISFTGGTDQPQHF
CDR3nt: TGTGCCATCAGTTTTACAGGGGGCACGGATCAGCCCCAGCATTTT

v_gene: TRBV25-1
j_gene: TRBJ2-6
d_gene: .
abundance: few
CDR3aa: CASGTDLSGANVLTF
CDR3nt: TGTGCCAGTGGGACGGACCTCTCTGGGGCCAACGTCCTGACTTTC

v_gene: TRBV9
j_gene: TRBJ2-2
d_gene: TRBD2
abundance: .
CDR3aa: CASSVGTSAGELFF
CDR3nt: TGTGCCAGCAGCGTCGGGACTAGCGCCGGGGAGCTGTTTTTT